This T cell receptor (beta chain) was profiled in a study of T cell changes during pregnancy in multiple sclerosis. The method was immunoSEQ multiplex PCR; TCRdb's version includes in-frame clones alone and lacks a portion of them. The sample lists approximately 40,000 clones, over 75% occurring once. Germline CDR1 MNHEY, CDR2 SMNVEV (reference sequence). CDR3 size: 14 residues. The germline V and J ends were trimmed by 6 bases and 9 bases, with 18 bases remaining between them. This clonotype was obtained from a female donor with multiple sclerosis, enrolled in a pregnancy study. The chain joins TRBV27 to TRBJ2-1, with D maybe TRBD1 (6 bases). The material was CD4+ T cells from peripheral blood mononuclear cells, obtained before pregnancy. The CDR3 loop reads CASRLLSGDAEQFF. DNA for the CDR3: TGTGCCAGCAGACTATTATCAGGGGATGCTGAGCAGTTCTTC.